The 22 T cell receptor beta chains listed next were all sequenced from one sample in a study of T cell responses to AZD1222 COVID-19 vaccine. This table comes from immunoSEQ multiplex PCR, and its TCRdb copy is limited to in-frame clones, with some not included. The repertoire holds tens of thousands of clones, 85% seen once, with about 4.5% in the top ten. Sample: peripheral blood, taken 28 days after the second AZD1222 dose. These receptors all stem from an adult who received the AZD1222 COVID-19 vaccine.

This clone was found once. The chain is built from TRBV3-1 (or the pseudogene TRBV3-2) and TRBJ1-2; 9 bases agree with TRBD1. The CDR3 runs 15 residues. The germline gives CDR1 LGHDT, CDR2 YNNKEL (reference sequence). After removal of 6 bases from V and 2 bases from J, the junction contained 7 bases not matched to a gene. In DNA form, the CDR3 reads TGTGCCAGCAGGCGGACAGGGGCTATCAACTATGGCTACACCTTC. Translating it yields CASRRTGAINYGYTF.

This rearrangement joins TRBV5-5 to TRBJ1-4; possibly TRBD1 for D (6 bases). Germline-derived CDR1 and CDR2 are SGHKS and YYEKEE (reference sequence). Between the trimmed V and J ends, which lost 3 bases and 11 bases, there was a span of 17 bases. The CDR3 has 14 amino acids. The CDR3 DNA reads as TGTGCCAGCAGCTCGGACAGTGTGGAGCGGAAACTGTTTTTT. Translating gives CASSSDSVERKLFF.

The chain combines TRBV9 with TRBJ1-2; 7 bases are a match to TRBD1. The CDR3 is made up of 13 amino acids. V lost 0 bases, J lost 13 bases, and 9 bases stayed unmatched. The germline V gene encodes CDR1 SGDLS and CDR2 YYNGEE. Written as DNA, the CDR3 is TGTGCCAGCAGCGTAGGGGACAGTTGGTATCTCACCTTC. The encoded protein is CASSVGDSWYLTF.

V is TRBV7-2 and J is TRBJ1-4; 7 bases align to TRBD1. This CDR3 is 14 amino acids long. With V trimmed by 2 bases and J by 8 bases, 5 bases remained unmatched. The germline gives CDR1 SGHTA, CDR2 FQGNSA. The CDR3 nucleotides are TGTGCCAGCAGCTTAAGGGGGCGGGGAGAAAAACTGTTTTTT. This codes for CASSLRGRGEKLFF.

This clone has only one observation. The chain recombines TRBV19 with TRBJ2-3; D ambiguous. In germline, CDR1 is LNHDA, CDR2 SQIVND (reference sequence). V lost 7 bases, J lost 0 bases, and 8 bases lay in between. The CDR3 runs to 13 residues. In nucleotides, the CDR3 is TGTGCCAGTAATCGGAGAAGCACAGATACGCAGTATTTT. Protein product: CASNRRSTDTQYF.

This rearrangement joins TRBV4-1 to TRBJ1-1; TRBD1 is a possible D gene (5 bases). V was clipped by 0 bases and J by 1 base, with 6 bases between them. The CDR3 loop spans 14 amino acids. The V gene's germline CDR1 is MGHRA and CDR2 YSYEKL. The CDR3 spells CASSQDGQNTEAFF. The CDR3 DNA sequence: TGCGCCAGCAGCCAAGATGGACAGAACACTGAAGCTTTCTTT.

The V gene is TRBV6-1, the J gene TRBJ2-1, with 7 bases aligning to TRBD1. This CDR3 has 16 residues. Trimming at V came to 2 bases and at J to 6 bases, leaving 10 bases not matched to a gene. CDR1 and CDR2 from the germline V gene are MNHNS and SASEGT. The CDR3 DNA reads as TGTGCCAGCAGTGAATATCCCCAAGGGGGCTTCAATGAGCAGTTCTTC. This codes for CASSEYPQGGFNEQFF.

The genes are TRBV23-1 and TRBJ2-7; D remains unclear. TRBV23-1 is noted as an ORF with a role that remains uncertain. With 5 bases removed from V and 3 bases from J, the gap between germline ends came to 29 bases. CDR3 length equals 19 residues. The CDR3 sequence: CASSSIGWTQDVSNYEQYF. The DNA for the CDR3 is TGCGCCAGCAGTTCAATTGGTTGGACCCAGGACGTATCGAACTACGAGCAGTACTTC.

The J gene is TRBJ2-3, the V gene TRBV24-1; 14 nucleotides line up with TRBD2. The CDR3 has 16 residues. Germline CDR1 and CDR2: KGHDR and SFDVKD. V gave up 2 bases and J gave up 5 bases; unmatched junction bases: 2. DNA for the CDR3: TGTGCCACCAGTGATTCAGGACTAGCGGGGGGAGATACGCAGTATTTT. Translation: CATSDSGLAGGDTQYF.

The J gene is TRBJ2-5, the V gene TRBV7-8; 7 bases match TRBD1. The CDR3 is made up of 16 amino acids. V was clipped by 4 bases and J by 1 base; unmatched bases: 9. The germline gives CDR1 SGHVS, CDR2 FQNEAQ. This CDR3 is CASSSMDRRLQETQYF. In nucleotides, the CDR3 is TGTGCCAGCAGCTCAATGGACAGGCGACTCCAAGAGACCCAGTACTTC.

The chain links TRBV7-9 to TRBJ1-2; 10 bases are shared with TRBD1. This CDR3 has 14 residues. The V gene's germline CDR1 is SEHNR and CDR2 FQNEAQ (reference sequence). The J segment lost 6 bases and the V segment lost 5 bases, leaving 6 bases of the junction unmatched. The CDR3 nucleotides are TGTGCCAGCAGCCGAACCGGGACAGGGGATGGCTACACCTTC. Its translation: CASSRTGTGDGYTF.

This chain links TRBV7-9 with TRBJ2-1, with 7 bases that match TRBD2. CDR1 SEHNR and CDR2 FQNEAQ come from the germline V gene (reference sequence). The ends lost 5 bases at V and 7 bases at J; junction bases unmatched: 5. This CDR3 comprises 13 residues. DNA for the CDR3: TGTGCCAGCAGCAAGACTAGCTGGAATGAGCAGTTCTTC. This sequence encodes CASSKTSWNEQFF. Full variable domain (rest looked up from reference TRBV7-9 and TRBJ2-1): DTGVSQNPRHKITKRGQNVTFRCDPISEHNRLYWYRQTLGQGPEFLTYFQNEAQLEKSRLLSDRFSAERPKGSFSTLEIQRTEQGDSAMYLCASSKTSWNEQFFGPGTRLTVL.

The chain links TRBV7-9 to TRBJ2-7; TRBD1 agrees at 10 bases. The CDR3 totals 14 residues. CDR1 SEHNR and CDR2 FQNEAQ come from the germline V gene (reference sequence). V gave up 5 bases and J gave up 7 bases; unmatched junction bases: 8. The CDR3 region is CASSHRTGGLEQYF. In nucleotides, the CDR3 is TGTGCCAGCAGCCATCGGACAGGGGGGCTAGAGCAGTACTTC.

The CDR3 nucleotides are TGTGCCAGCAGCTTAAGAGCGGGGGGCTCCTACAATGAGCAGTTCTTC. It specifies CASSLRAGGSYNEQFF. The V gene is TRBV7-9, the J gene TRBJ2-1, with TRBD2 matching 9 bases. With 2 bases clipped from V and 0 bases from J, the junction kept 2 bases outside the gene matches. CDR1 is SEHNR and CDR2 is FQNEAQ in the germline V gene (reference sequence). The CDR3 is 16 amino acids. The variable domain in full, with the rest retrieved from reference TRBV7-9 and TRBJ2-1, is DTGVSQNPRHKITKRGQNVTFRCDPISEHNRLYWYRQTLGQGPEFLTYFQNEAQLEKSRLLSDRFSAERPKGSFSTLEIQRTEQGDSAMYLCASSLRAGGSYNEQFFGPGTRLTVL.

The chain links TRBV7-9 to TRBJ2-1; 7 bases align to TRBD1. The V gene's germline CDR1 is SEHNR and CDR2 FQNEAQ (reference sequence). The CDR3 is 14 residues long. Germline trimming cut 8 bases from V and 4 bases from J; bases unmatched to any gene: 8. CDR3 DNA sequence: TGTGCCAGCCATAAACGACAGGGTTACAATGAGCAGTTCTTC. Translating gives CASHKRQGYNEQFF.

The V gene is TRBV2, the J gene TRBJ2-3; 7 bases are a match to TRBD1. The CDR3 runs to 15 residues. The germline CDR1 and CDR2 sequences are SNHLY and FYNNEI. With V trimmed by 7 bases and J by 2 bases, 9 bases remained unmatched. The chain's CDR3 is CASILDRVYTDTQYF. The DNA for the CDR3 is TGTGCCAGCATTCTTGACAGGGTCTACACAGATACGCAGTATTTT.

This chain uses TRBV4-3 with TRBJ2-1, with 8 bases fitting TRBD2. This CDR3 region has 17 residues. Per germline, CDR1 LGHNA and CDR2 YSLEER. Trimming removed 1 base from V and 2 bases from J; junction bases left unmatched: 7. In DNA, the CDR3 is TGCGCCAGCAGCCAAGGGAGGGCGGGAGGCGCCTACAATGAGCAGTTCTTC. It translates to CASSQGRAGGAYNEQFF.

V usage is TRBV5-1 and J usage is TRBJ2-5, with D possibly TRBD1 on 5 matching bases. There are 13 residues in the CDR3. Germline V gene sequence: CDR1 SGHRS, CDR2 YFSETQ. V dropped 3 bases and J dropped 1 base, with 7 bases sitting between them. The CDR3 bases are TGCGCCAGCAGCTCGCAGGGCCAAGAGACCCAGTACTTC. The encoded protein is CASSSQGQETQYF.

This sequence joins TRBV29-1 and TRBJ2-7, with D possibly being TRBD2 (6 bases). Trimming stripped 4 bases from V and 5 bases from J, with 15 bases between. From germline, CDR1 is SQVTM and CDR2 ANQGSEA. The CDR3 consists of 13 residues. CDR3 region: CSVGGGTANEQYF. CDR3 in DNA: TGCAGCGTTGGTGGGGGGACGGCAAACGAGCAGTACTTC.

In its sample, this clone was seen once. J is TRBJ1-2 and V is TRBV19; D ambiguous. CDR3 length equals 14 residues. Germline V lookup: CDR1 LNHDA, CDR2 SQIVND (reference sequence). Trimming removed 3 bases at V and 4 bases at J, with 12 bases between. CDR3 DNA: TGTGCCAGTAGTATTATCGATGGGCGCTATGGCTACACCTTC. This gives the protein CASSIIDGRYGYTF. The full variable domain, rest sourced from reference TRBV19 and TRBJ1-2, is DGGITQSPKYLFRKEGQNVTLSCEQNLNHDAMYWYRQDPGQGLRLIYYSQIVNDFQKGDIAEGYSVSREKKESFPLTVTSAQKNPTAFYLCASSIIDGRYGYTFGSGTRLTVV.

The genes are TRBV6-2 or TRBV6-3 and TRBJ2-1, with TRBD2 matching 9 bases. The J segment lost 3 bases and the V segment lost 5 bases, leaving 5 bases of the junction unmatched. The CDR3 has 15 amino acids. CDR1 MNHEY and CDR2 SVGEGT come from the germline V gene. This CDR3 is CASSPLAGYYNEQFF. In nucleotides, the CDR3 is TGTGCCAGCAGTCCCCTAGCGGGGTACTACAATGAGCAGTTCTTC.

This clone has a count of ten or more. V usage is TRBV19 and J usage is TRBJ2-7; TRBD1 matches at 9 bases. This CDR3 contains 15 residues. V lost 2 bases to trimming and J lost 2 bases; unmatched junction nucleotides: 4. The V gene's germline CDR1 is LNHDA and CDR2 SQIVND (reference sequence). The CDR3 DNA reads as TGTGCCAGTAGTATAATGGACAGGGGACCCTACGAGCAGTACTTC. Protein sequence: CASSIMDRGPYEQYF.